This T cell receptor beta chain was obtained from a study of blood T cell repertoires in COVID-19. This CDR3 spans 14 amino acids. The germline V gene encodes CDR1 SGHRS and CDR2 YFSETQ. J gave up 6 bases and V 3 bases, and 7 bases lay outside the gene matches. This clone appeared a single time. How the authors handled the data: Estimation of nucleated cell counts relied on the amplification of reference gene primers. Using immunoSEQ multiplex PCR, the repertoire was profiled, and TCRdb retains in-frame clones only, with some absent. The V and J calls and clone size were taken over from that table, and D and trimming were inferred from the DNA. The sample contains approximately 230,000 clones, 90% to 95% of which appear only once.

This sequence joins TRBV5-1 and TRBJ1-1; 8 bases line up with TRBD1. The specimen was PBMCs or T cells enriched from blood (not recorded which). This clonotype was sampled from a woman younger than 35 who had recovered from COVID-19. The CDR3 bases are TGCGCCAGCAGCTCCCGGACAGGGAGCGCTGAAGCTTTCTTT. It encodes CASSSRTGSAEAFF.